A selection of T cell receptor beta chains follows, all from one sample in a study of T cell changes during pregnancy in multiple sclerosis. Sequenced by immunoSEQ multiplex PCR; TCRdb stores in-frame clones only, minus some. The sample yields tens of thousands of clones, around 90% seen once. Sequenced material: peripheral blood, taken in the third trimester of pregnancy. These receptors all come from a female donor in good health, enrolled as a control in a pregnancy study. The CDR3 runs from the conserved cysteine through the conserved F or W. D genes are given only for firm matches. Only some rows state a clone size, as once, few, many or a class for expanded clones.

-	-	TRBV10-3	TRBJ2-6	CAISDRFSSGANVLTF	TGTGCCATCAGTGACAGGTTTAGCTCTGGGGCCAACGTCCTGACTTTC
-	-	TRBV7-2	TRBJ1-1	CASSLGNGWPSEAFF	TGTGCCAGCAGCTTAGGCAACGGGTGGCCTTCTGAAGCTTTCTTT
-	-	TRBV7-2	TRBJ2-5	CASSYSRESGETQYF	TGTGCCAGCAGCTATAGCCGGGAGTCGGGGGAGACCCAGTACTTC
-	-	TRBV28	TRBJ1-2	CASSLFRQELYGYTF	TGTGCCAGCAGTTTATTTAGGCAGGAATTGTATGGCTACACCTTC
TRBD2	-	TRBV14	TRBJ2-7	CASSSSGGAYEQYF	TGTGCCAGCAGCTCTAGCGGGGGGGCCTACGAGCAGTACTTC
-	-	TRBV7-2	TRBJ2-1	CASSSGNQQFF	TGTGCCAGCAGTTCCGGGAACCAGCAGTTCTTC
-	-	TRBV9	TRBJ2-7	CASSPEGALSSYEQYF	TGTGCCAGCAGCCCAGAGGGAGCTTTGAGCTCCTACGAGCAGTACTTC
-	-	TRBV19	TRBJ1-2	CASSREYFYGYTF	TGTGCCAGTAGTAGGGAGTACTTCTATGGCTACACCTTC
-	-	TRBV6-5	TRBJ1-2	CASSFFGLPNTLFF	TGTGCCAGCAGTTTCTTCGGACTTCCGAATACCTTGTTCTTC
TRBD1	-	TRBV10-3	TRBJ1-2	CAISESIGQDYGYTF	TGTGCCATCAGTGAGTCGATAGGACAGGACTATGGCTACACCTTC
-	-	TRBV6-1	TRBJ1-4	CASSEFGRRDEKLFF	TGTGCCAGCAGTGAATTTGGGCGCCGAGATGAAAAACTGTTTTTT
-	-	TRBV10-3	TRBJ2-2	CAIGETESTGELFF	TGTGCCATCGGGGAGACGGAAAGCACCGGGGAGCTGTTTTTT
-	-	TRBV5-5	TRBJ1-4	CASSTFVGGEKLFF	TGTGCCAGCAGCACTTTCGTTGGGGGGGAAAAACTGTTTTTT
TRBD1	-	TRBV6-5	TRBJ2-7	CASSYSDRDYEQYF	TGTGCCAGCAGTTACTCGGACAGGGACTACGAGCAGTACTTC
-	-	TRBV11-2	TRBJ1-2	CASSLYSRSYYGYTF	TGTGCCAGCAGCTTATACTCAAGGAGTTACTATGGCTACACCTTC
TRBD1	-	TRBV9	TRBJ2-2	CASSSRTGFSGELFF	TGTGCCAGCAGCTCCCGGACAGGGTTCTCCGGGGAGCTGTTTTTT
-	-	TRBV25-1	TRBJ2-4	CASSESGAKNIQYF	TGTGCCAGCAGTGAGTCCGGGGCCAAAAACATTCAGTACTTC
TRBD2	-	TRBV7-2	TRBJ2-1	CASSLRRESSYNEQFF	TGTGCCAGCAGCTTAAGGCGGGAGAGCTCCTACAATGAGCAGTTCTTC
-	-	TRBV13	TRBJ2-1	CASSLRSVNEQFF	TGTGCCAGCAGCTTACGTAGCGTCAATGAGCAGTTCTTC
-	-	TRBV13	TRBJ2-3	CASSSREIGTDTQYF	TGTGCCAGCAGCTCCAGGGAAATTGGCACAGATACGCAGTATTTT
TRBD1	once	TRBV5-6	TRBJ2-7	CASSLVGTGGGDEQYF	TGTGCCAGCAGCTTGGTTGGGACAGGGGGCGGGGACGAGCAGTACTTC
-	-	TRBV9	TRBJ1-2	CASSVARGYGYTF	TGTGCCAGCAGCGTAGCCAGGGGCTATGGCTACACCTTC
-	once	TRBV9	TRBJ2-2	CASSPAGELFF	TGTGCCAGCAGCCCCGCCGGGGAGCTGTTTTTT
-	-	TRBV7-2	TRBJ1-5	CASSLGLNQPQHF	TGTGCCAGCAGCTTAGGTCTCAATCAGCCCCAGCATTTT
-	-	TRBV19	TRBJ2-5	CASSSVGRLETQYF	TGTGCCAGTAGCTCCGTGGGGCGTCTAGAGACCCAGTACTTC
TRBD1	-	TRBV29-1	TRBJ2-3	CSVTGQGLVDTQYF	TGCAGCGTCACGGGACAGGGACTGGTAGATACGCAGTATTTT
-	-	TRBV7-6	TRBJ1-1	CASSLAPGLNTEAFF	TGTGCCAGCAGCTTAGCTCCAGGTTTGAACACTGAAGCTTTCTTT
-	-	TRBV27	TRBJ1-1	CASSFRVGGNTEAFF	TGTGCCAGCAGTTTCAGGGTGGGAGGGAACACTGAAGCTTTCTTT
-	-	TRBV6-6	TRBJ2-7	CASSPGVEYEQYF	TGTGCCAGCAGTCCCGGGGTCGAGTACGAGCAGTACTTC